What follows are 9 T cell receptor beta chains derived from one specimen sequenced in a study of blood T cell repertoires in COVID-19. Clones were read by immunoSEQ multiplex PCR, and TCRdb kept only the in-frame ones, dropping some. The sample carries 150,000 or so clones, over 80% recorded once. The sample was PBMCs or T cells enriched from blood (not recorded which). Every receptor here comes from a woman between 45 and 60 years old who had recovered from COVID-19.

This clone was observed once. The chain couples TRBV9 to TRBJ1-5; the match to TRBD1 covers 7 bases. V was pared by 4 bases and J by 5 bases, with 9 bases of the junction left unmatched. Germline V lookup: CDR1 SGDLS, CDR2 YYNGEE. This CDR3 region has 15 residues. In nucleotides, the CDR3 is TGTGCCAGCAGCCCCTTGGGACAGCTCGATCAGCCCCAGCATTTT. The encoded protein is CASSPLGQLDQPQHF.

This chain connects TRBV5-1 to TRBJ1-1, with D perhaps matching TRBD1 (6 bases). The CDR3 has 13 residues. The germline gives CDR1 SGHRS, CDR2 YFSETQ. V was trimmed by 0 bases and J by 3 bases, leaving 6 bases between them. CDR3 DNA: TGCGCCAGCAGCTTGGCAGGGGACACTGAAGCTTTCTTT. Translating gives CASSLAGDTEAFF. The variable domain in full, completed from reference TRBV5-1 and TRBJ1-1, reads KAGVTQTPRYLIKTRGQQVTLSCSPISGHRSVSWYQQTPGQGLQFLFEYFSETQRNKGNFPGRFSGRQFSNSRSEMNVSTLELGDSALYLCASSLAGDTEAFFGQGTRLTVV.

The J gene is TRBJ2-1, the V gene TRBV14; 7 bases map to TRBD1. CDR3 length equals 19 residues. From germline, CDR1 is SGHDN and CDR2 FVKESK. V gave up 1 base and J gave up 1 base; unmatched junction bases: 13. CDR3 in amino acids: CASSQGGTDSAKSYNEQFF. The CDR3 bases are TGTGCCAGCAGCCAAGGAGGGACAGATAGCGCTAAGTCCTACAATGAGCAGTTCTTC.

The chain is built from TRBV7-2 and TRBJ1-2, with unresolved D. CDR1 is SGHTA and CDR2 is FQGNSA in the germline V gene. Trimming removed 7 bases at V and 3 bases at J, with 18 bases between. CDR3 length: 15 residues. The CDR3 DNA reads as TGTGCCAGCACCCCTGGACGGAGGACGGACTATGGCTACACCTTC. Residues: CASTPGRRTDYGYTF.

This clone was found once. The V gene is TRBV19, the J gene TRBJ1-1; the match to TRBD1 covers 12 bases. Germline loops: CDR1 LNHDA, CDR2 SQIVND (reference sequence). This CDR3 is built from 14 residues. The V and J ends lost 4 bases and 11 bases, in that order; junction bases with no gene match: 8. CDR3 region: CASSNRDRGLYAFF. The CDR3 DNA follows: TGTGCCAGTAGTAACCGGGACAGGGGGCTCTACGCTTTCTTT.

This clone was counted between two and nine times. The gene calls are TRBV5-1 and TRBJ2-2; a possible D gene is TRBD2 (5 bases). V was cut by 2 bases and J by 1 base, with 6 bases left in between. The CDR3 contains 14 residues. Germline CDR1 and CDR2: SGHRS and YFSETQ. The CDR3 is CASSFAGNTGELFF. The CDR3 DNA is TGCGCCAGCAGCTTCGCGGGGAACACCGGGGAGCTGTTTTTT.

For the CDR3, the DNA is TGCGCCAGCAGCGACCTGGACAGCCAAGGCACCGGGGAGCTGTTTTTT. Its protein product is CASSDLDSQGTGELFF. The V gene is TRBV10-1, the J gene TRBJ2-2, with a weak D call TRBD1 (6 bases). CDR1 and CDR2 (germline): WNHNN, SYGVQD (reference sequence). This CDR3 contains 16 residues. V was trimmed by 6 bases and J by 4 bases, leaving 18 bases between them.

This clone appeared a single time. J is TRBJ2-5 and V is TRBV28; D is unresolved. This CDR3 is built from 14 residues. Germline CDR1 MDHEN, CDR2 SYDVKM. V was shortened by 5 bases and J by 5 bases, with 15 bases between the two germline ends. CDR3 amino acids: CASSPPQTGETQYF. The CDR3 DNA is TGTGCCAGCAGTCCCCCTCAGACCGGGGAGACCCAGTACTTC. Complete variable domain (other parts from reference TRBV28 and TRBJ2-5): DVKVTQSSRYLVKRTGEKVFLECVQDMDHENMFWYRQDPGLGLRLIYFSYDVKMKEKGDIPEGYSVSREKKERFSLILESASTNQTSMYLCASSPPQTGETQYFGPGTRLLVL.

The rearrangement links TRBV30 to TRBJ1-2, with D possibly being TRBD1 (5 bases). The V end was cut by 0 bases, the J end by 2 bases, with 10 bases between. CDR3 length: 14 residues. The germline V gene encodes CDR1 GTSNPN and CDR2 SVGIG (reference sequence). The CDR3 nucleotides are TGTGCCTGGAGTGTACTCGGGGGAAACTATGGCTACACCTTC. Translated: CAWSVLGGNYGYTF.